The rows below give T cell receptor beta chains drawn from one sample of a study of T cells after yellow fever vaccination. Each CDR3 protein is one row after TCRdb ran MiXCR on the 5' RACE reads. The data show roughly 330,000 distinct CDR3 sequences, approximately 3.9% seen once. Source: PBMCs, taken 5 days after the yellow fever booster vaccination. Source of these receptors: a man younger than 30 who received the YFV17D yellow fever vaccine. Both conserved end residues are part of each CDR3. A D gene is named only where the DNA matches it firmly. Rows give clone size only sometimes, using once, few, many, or a class for an expanded clone.

d_gene,abundance,j_gene,v_gene,CDR3nt,CDR3aa
-,-,TRBJ1-5,TRBV7-9,TGTGCCAGCAGCTCCAGCGGGGGCTCCCAGCATTTT,CASSSSGGSQHF
TRBD2,few,TRBJ2-2,TRBV25-1,TGTGCCAGCAGTGAATTAGCTAGCGGGGGCGTCGGGGAGCTGTTTTTT,CASSELASGGVGELFF
-,many,TRBJ1-3,TRBV12-3/TRBV12-4,TGTGCCAGCAGTTTCTCGGGGGCGGGTTTGGACACCATATATTTT,CASSFSGAGLDTIYF
-,many,TRBJ1-5,TRBV20-1,TGCAGTGCCCAAATCCGGGACAGCAATCAGCCCCAGCATTTT,CSAQIRDSNQPQHF
-,-,TRBJ2-7,TRBV5-5,TGTGCCAGCAGCTCCCGGACATACATCTCCTACGAGCAGTACTTC,CASSSRTYISYEQYF
-,-,TRBJ1-6,TRBV5-5,TGTGCCAGCAGCTTCCGGGACACGAATAATTCACCCCTCCACTTT,CASSFRDTNNSPLHF
-,-,TRBJ2-2,TRBV3-1,TGTGCCAGCAGCCAAGAAAGTTCGGGGTATGCCGGGGAGCTGTTTTTT,CASSQESSGYAGELFF
-,-,TRBJ2-5,TRBV6-2/TRBV6-3,TGTGCCAGCAGTTACTTGGGAACCCAGTACTTC,CASSYLGTQYF
-,few,TRBJ1-2,TRBV7-9,TGTGCCAGCAGCCCGCGGCAGTTCCCTAACTATGGCTACACCTTC,CASSPRQFPNYGYTF
-,many,TRBJ2-3,TRBV7-9,TGTGCCAGCAGCCCGTACGGGGCCTACGTAGATACGCAGTATTTT,CASSPYGAYVDTQYF
TRBD1,many,TRBJ1-4,TRBV7-2,TGTGCCAGCAGCAAGGGACAGGGGACTGAAAAACTGTTTTTT,CASSKGQGTEKLFF
TRBD2,-,TRBJ2-1,TRBV5-6,TGTGCCAGCAGCTTGGCGGGAGGGGAAGGTTCCTACAATGAGCAGTTCTTC,CASSLAGGEGSYNEQFF
TRBD1,many,TRBJ1-1,TRBV2,TGTGCCAGCAGGGTACAGGGGACGAACACTGAAGCTTTCTTT,CASRVQGTNTEAFF
-,many,TRBJ2-1,TRBV5-4,TGTGCCAGCAGCTTGGTGGCGAATGAGCAGTTCTTC,CASSLVANEQFF
-,few,TRBJ1-6,TRBV5-1,TGCGCCAGTAGAGAGGGCGGCGGCTATAATTCACCCCTCCACTTT,CASREGGGYNSPLHF
TRBD1,-,TRBJ1-1,TRBV15,TGTGCCACCAGCACCAACCAACTCCAACAGGGGTTGACCATGAACACTGAAGCTTTCTTT,CATSTNQLQQGLTMNTEAFF
-,few,TRBJ2-3,TRBV21-1,TGTGCCAGCAGCAGTTTGATAATCCACAACACAGATACGCAGTATTTT,CASSSLIIHNTDTQYF
-,few,TRBJ1-4,TRBV5-1,TGCGCCAGCAGCTCCGGGACATATAATGAAAAACTGTTTTTT,CASSSGTYNEKLFF
-,many,TRBJ1-5,TRBV6-2/TRBV6-3,TGTGCCAGCACGGATAGCAATCAGCCCCAGCATTTT,CASTDSNQPQHF
-,-,TRBJ1-1,TRBV6-5,TGTGCCAGCAGTTACGTGGGGGGTGGGGACACTGAAGCTTTCTTT,CASSYVGGGDTEAFF
TRBD1,-,TRBJ2-2,TRBV5-4,TGTGCCAGCAGCTTGGACAGGGGGCGGATCGGGGAGCTGTTTTTT,CASSLDRGRIGELFF
-,many,TRBJ2-5,TRBV7-6,TGTGCCAGCAGCTTGATACCGGGGCTGCAAGAGACCCAGTACTTC,CASSLIPGLQETQYF
-,many,TRBJ2-1,TRBV7-2,TGTGCCAGCAGCTTAGCGATTGGAGGGGCAGGGTACAATGAGCAGTTCTTC,CASSLAIGGAGYNEQFF
TRBD2,few,TRBJ2-7,TRBV20-1,TGCAGTGCTAGAGATCCGGGGGGTCCAGGTTACGAGCAGTACTTC,CSARDPGGPGYEQYF
-,many,TRBJ1-2,TRBV7-2,TGTGCCAGCAGCGGTTGGGACAAAAGGGTCAGGTGCACCTTC,CASSGWDKRVRCTF
TRBD2,-,TRBJ2-5,TRBV6-5,TGTGCCAGCAAACTAGCGGGGGGGTTGCAAGAGACCCAGTACTTC,CASKLAGGLQETQYF
TRBD2,many,TRBJ2-3,TRBV7-9,TGTGCCAGCAGCCGTGCGGCGGGACTACCCTTCACAGATACGCAGTATTTT,CASSRAAGLPFTDTQYF
-,-,TRBJ1-6,TRBV3-1,TGTGCCAGCAGCCAAGGGGACCGGCTCCACTTT,CASSQGDRLHF
-,few,TRBJ1-5,TRBV2,TGTGCCAGCACCCCTTGGGGGGGGCTCGGGCAGCCCCAGCATTTT,CASTPWGGLGQPQHF
TRBD1,many,TRBJ2-1,TRBV29-1,TGCAGCGTTGTACCCGGGACAGGGCCCTACAATGAGCAGTTCTTC,CSVVPGTGPYNEQFF
-,-,TRBJ1-5,TRBV6-5,TGTGCCAGCAGCCGGAACTGGTATAGCAATCAGCCCCAGCATTTT,CASSRNWYSNQPQHF
-,few,TRBJ1-4,TRBV7-6,TGTGCCAGCAGACCCAGGGTGGGAAATGAAAAACTGTTTTTT,CASRPRVGNEKLFF
TRBD2,-,TRBJ2-1,TRBV20-1,TGCAGTGCCAGGCCCCCGGGACTAGCGGTATACAATGAGCAGTTCTTC,CSARPPGLAVYNEQFF
TRBD1,-,TRBJ1-6,TRBV4-1,TGCGCCAGCAGAACAGGGGGCATCTCCTATAATTCACCCCTCCACTTT,CASRTGGISYNSPLHF
TRBD2,few,TRBJ2-2,TRBV7-6,TGTGCCAGCAGCTTAGGAAACGTGGGACTAGCGGGAGACGGGGAGCTGTTTTTT,CASSLGNVGLAGDGELFF
-,-,TRBJ2-7,TRBV7-2,TGTGCCAGCAGCTTACAGGGCCTTCGGGCCAAATTAACCGAGCAGTACTTC,CASSLQGLRAKLTEQYF
TRBD1,-,TRBJ1-1,TRBV11-2,TGTGCCAGCAGCGACAAAAACAGGGGGCGGAACACTGAAGCTTTCTTT,CASSDKNRGRNTEAFF
-,many,TRBJ2-3,TRBV6-2/TRBV6-3,TGTGCCAGCAATCGGAGGAGGGACACAGATACGCAGTATTTT,CASNRRRDTDTQYF
TRBD1,-,TRBJ1-1,TRBV4-3,TGCGCCAGCAGCCAAGAACAGGGGGCCCCTGAAGCTTTCTTT,CASSQEQGAPEAFF
-,-,TRBJ2-5,TRBV6-9,TGTGCCAGCAGTTATCTAATAAGGACACCCAAGGAAGAGACCCAGTACTTC,CASSYLIRTPKEETQYF
-,-,TRBJ2-5,TRBV29-1,TGCAGCCTCGGGTCACTAGAGGGAGAGACCCAGTACTTC,CSLGSLEGETQYF
TRBD2,-,TRBJ2-1,TRBV7-2,TGTGCCAGCAGCTCCGGACTAGCGGGGTGGGATGAGCAGTTCTTC,CASSSGLAGWDEQFF
-,many,TRBJ1-3,TRBV5-1,TGCGCCAGCAGCTCCGGGCGAGGTGGGTCGGACACCATATATTTT,CASSSGRGGSDTIYF
TRBD2,many,TRBJ2-1,TRBV5-1,TGCGCCAGCAGCTTGCCACTAGCGCTCAATGAGCAGTTCTTC,CASSLPLALNEQFF
-,many,TRBJ1-1,TRBV7-2,TGTGCCAGCAGCTCCCCGACAGAACGGACTGAAGCTTTCTTT,CASSSPTERTEAFF
-,many,TRBJ2-1,TRBV20-1,TGCAGTGCTAGGGACGGGACTCTGAGCTCCTACAATGAGCAGTTCTTC,CSARDGTLSSYNEQFF
TRBD2,many,TRBJ2-2,TRBV7-6,TGTGCCAGCAGCTTAGCCCCTCCGGGACTAGCGGGGCGGAACACCGGGGAGCTGTTTTTT,CASSLAPPGLAGRNTGELFF
TRBD1,many,TRBJ2-6,TRBV10-3,TGTGCCATCAGCGGGACAGGGGGATCTGGGGCCAACGTCCTGACTTTC,CAISGTGGSGANVLTF
-,-,TRBJ1-1,TRBV4-3,TGCGCCAGCAGCCCAGGGGACACAGGGAAGAGAGCTGAAGCTTTCTTT,CASSPGDTGKRAEAFF
TRBD1,many,TRBJ1-4,TRBV6-6,TGTGCCAGCAGCCCCACCGCCGGGGGACAGCCTAATGAAAAACTGTTTTTT,CASSPTAGGQPNEKLFF
-,many,TRBJ2-1,TRBV11-2,TGTGTCAGCAGCCTTACGTCCTACAATGAGCAGTTCTTC,CVSSLTSYNEQFF
TRBD1,-,TRBJ1-5,TRBV27,TGTGCCAGCAGTGCGGGACAGGGGTGGGAGCCCCAGCATTTT,CASSAGQGWEPQHF
TRBD1,-,TRBJ1-6,TRBV7-9,TGTGCCAGCAGCTCCAGGGGGAATTTGAATTCACCCCTCCACTTT,CASSSRGNLNSPLHF
-,many,TRBJ1-3,TRBV20-1,TGCAGTGCTAGAGACAGGGCGGATGGAAACACCATATATTTT,CSARDRADGNTIYF